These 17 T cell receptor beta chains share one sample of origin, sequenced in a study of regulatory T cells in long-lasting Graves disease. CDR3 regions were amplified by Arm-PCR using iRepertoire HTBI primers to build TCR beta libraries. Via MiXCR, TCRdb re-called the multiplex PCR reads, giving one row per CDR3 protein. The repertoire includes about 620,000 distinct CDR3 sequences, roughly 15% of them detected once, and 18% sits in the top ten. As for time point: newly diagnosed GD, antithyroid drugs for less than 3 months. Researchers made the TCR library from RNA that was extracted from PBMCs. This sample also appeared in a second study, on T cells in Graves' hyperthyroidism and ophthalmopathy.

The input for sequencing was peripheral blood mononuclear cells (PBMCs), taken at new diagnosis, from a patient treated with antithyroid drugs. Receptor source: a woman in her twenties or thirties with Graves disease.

The CDR3 DNA sequence: TGTGCCAGCTCACTCCAGGACATTTACAATGAGCAGTTCTTC. Its translation is CASSLQDIYNEQFF. The V call is TRBV18, the J call TRBJ2-1; D may be TRBD1 (5 bases). Trimming left V 4 bases short and J 4 bases short, with 11 bases between. This CDR3 has 14 residues. Germline loops: CDR1 KGHSH, CDR2 LQKENI.

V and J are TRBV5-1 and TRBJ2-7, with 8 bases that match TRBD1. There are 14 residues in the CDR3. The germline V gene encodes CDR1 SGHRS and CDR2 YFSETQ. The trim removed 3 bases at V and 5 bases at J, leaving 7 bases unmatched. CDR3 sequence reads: CASSSRTGSHEQYF. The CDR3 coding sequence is TGCGCCAGCAGCTCCAGGACAGGGAGCCACGAGCAGTACTTC.

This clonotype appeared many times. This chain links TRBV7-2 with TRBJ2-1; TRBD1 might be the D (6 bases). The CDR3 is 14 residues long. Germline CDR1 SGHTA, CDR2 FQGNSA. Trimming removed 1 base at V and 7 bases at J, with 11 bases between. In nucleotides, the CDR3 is TGTGCCAGCAGCTTAGGACAGGCCTCTAATGAGCAGTTCTTC. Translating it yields CASSLGQASNEQFF. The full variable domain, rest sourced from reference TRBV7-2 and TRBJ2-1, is GAGVSQSPSNKVTEKGKDVELRCDPISGHTALYWYRQSLGQGLEFLIYFQGNSAPDKSGLPSDRFSAERTGGSVSTLTIQRTQQEDSAVYLCASSLGQASNEQFFGPGTRLTVL.

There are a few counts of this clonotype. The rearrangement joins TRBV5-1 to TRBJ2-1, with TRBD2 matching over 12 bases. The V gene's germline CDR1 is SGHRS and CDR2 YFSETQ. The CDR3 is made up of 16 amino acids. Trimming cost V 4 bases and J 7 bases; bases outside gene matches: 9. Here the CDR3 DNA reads TGCGCCAGCAGCGCCCAACTAGCGGGAGGTTTAAATGAGCAGTTCTTC. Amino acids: CASSAQLAGGLNEQFF.

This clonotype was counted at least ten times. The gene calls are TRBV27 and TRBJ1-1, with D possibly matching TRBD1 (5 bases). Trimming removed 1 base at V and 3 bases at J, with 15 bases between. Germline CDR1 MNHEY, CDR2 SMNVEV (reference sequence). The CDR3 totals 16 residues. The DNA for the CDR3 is TGTGCCAGCAGTTTATGGCAGGGCGCAGGTGACACTGAAGCTTTCTTT. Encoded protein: CASSLWQGAGDTEAFF.

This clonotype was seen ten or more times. CDR3 in amino acids: CASSQASSSTGELFF. The CDR3 DNA sequence: TGTGCCAGCAGCCAAGCTTCCTCAAGCACCGGGGAGCTGTTTTTT. The chain joins TRBV3-1 to TRBJ2-2, with D hard to call. Trimming pared 1 base from V and 4 bases from J, leaving 10 bases between. Germline loops: CDR1 LGHDT, CDR2 YNNKEL (reference sequence). The CDR3 has 15 amino acids.

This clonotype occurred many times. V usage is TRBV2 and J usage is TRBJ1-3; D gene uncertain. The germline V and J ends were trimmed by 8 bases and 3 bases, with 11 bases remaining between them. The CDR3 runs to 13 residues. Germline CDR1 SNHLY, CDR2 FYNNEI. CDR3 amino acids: CASRADLGNTIYF. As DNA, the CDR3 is TGTGCCAGCCGTGCGGATCTTGGAAACACCATATATTTT.

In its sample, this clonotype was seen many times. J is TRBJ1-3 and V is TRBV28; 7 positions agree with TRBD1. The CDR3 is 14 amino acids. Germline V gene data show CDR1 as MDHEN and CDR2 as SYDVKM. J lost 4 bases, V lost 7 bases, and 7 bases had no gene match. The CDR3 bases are TGTGCCAGCAACCCGGGACAGACCGGAAACACCATATATTTT. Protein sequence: CASNPGQTGNTIYF.

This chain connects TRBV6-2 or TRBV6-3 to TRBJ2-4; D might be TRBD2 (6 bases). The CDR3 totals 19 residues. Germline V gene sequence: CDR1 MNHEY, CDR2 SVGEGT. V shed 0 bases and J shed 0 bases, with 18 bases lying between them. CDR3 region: CASSYSSARGLSAKNIQYF. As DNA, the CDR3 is TGTGCCAGCAGTTACTCTAGCGCCCGGGGACTCTCAGCCAAAAACATTCAGTACTTC.

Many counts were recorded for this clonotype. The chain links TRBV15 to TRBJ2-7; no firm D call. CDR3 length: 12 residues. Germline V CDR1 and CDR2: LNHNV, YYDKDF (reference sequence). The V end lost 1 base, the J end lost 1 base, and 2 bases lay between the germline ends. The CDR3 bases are TGTGCCACCAGCAGAGGTTCCTACGAGCAGTACTTC. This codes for CATSRGSYEQYF. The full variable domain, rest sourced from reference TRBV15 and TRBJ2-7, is DAMVIQNPRYQVTQFGKPVTLSCSQTLNHNVMYWYQQKSSQAPKLLFHYYDKDFNNEADTPDNFQSRRPNTSFCFLDIRSPGLGDTAMYLCATSRGSYEQYFGPGTRLTVT.

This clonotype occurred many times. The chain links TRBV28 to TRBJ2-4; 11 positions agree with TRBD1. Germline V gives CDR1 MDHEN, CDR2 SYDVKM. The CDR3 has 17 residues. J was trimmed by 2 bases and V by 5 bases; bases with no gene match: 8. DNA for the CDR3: TGTGCCAGCAGTACCTCCGGGACAGGGGGGACCAAAAACATTCAGTACTTC. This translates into CASSTSGTGGTKNIQYF.

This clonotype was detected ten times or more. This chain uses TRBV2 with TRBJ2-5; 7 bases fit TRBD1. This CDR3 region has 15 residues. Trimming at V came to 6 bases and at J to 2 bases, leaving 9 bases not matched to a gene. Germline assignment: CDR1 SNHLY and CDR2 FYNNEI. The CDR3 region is CASRETGQPQETQYF. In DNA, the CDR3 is TGTGCCAGCAGGGAAACGGGACAGCCGCAAGAGACCCAGTACTTC.

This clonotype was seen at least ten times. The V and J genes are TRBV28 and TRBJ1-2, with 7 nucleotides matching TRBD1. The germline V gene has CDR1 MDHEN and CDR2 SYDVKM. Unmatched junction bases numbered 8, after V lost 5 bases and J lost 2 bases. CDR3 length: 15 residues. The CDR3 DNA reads TGTGCCAGCAGTCTACTGACAGGGCCCAACTATGGCTACACCTTC. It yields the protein CASSLLTGPNYGYTF.

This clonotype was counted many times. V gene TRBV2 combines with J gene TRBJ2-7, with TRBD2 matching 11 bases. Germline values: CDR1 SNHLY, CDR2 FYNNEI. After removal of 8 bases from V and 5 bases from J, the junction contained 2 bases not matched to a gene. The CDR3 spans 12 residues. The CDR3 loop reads CASAGLADEQYF. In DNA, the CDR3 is TGTGCCAGCGCGGGACTAGCGGACGAGCAGTACTTC.

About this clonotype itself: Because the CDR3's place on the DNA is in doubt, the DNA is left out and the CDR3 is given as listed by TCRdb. The CDR3 sequence is CASSVGGGTKEFF. The J gene is TRBJ2-1, the V gene TRBV9; the table's D call of TRBD2 was not tested on the DNA. Counting both end residues, the CDR3 totals 13 amino acids. CDR1 is SGDLS, CDR2 YYNGEE, per germline.

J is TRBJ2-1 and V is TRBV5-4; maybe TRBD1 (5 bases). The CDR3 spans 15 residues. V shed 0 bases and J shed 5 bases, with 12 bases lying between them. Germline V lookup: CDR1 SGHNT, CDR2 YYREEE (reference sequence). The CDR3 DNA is TGTGCCAGCAGCTTGGATCTTGACAGAAACAATGAGCAGTTCTTC. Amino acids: CASSLDLDRNNEQFF.

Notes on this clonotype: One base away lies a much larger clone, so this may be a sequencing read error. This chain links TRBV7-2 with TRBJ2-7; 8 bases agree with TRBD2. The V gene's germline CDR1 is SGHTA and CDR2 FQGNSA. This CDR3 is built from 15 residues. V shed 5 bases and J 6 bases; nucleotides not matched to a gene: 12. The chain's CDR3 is CASSLKAGLVGEQYF. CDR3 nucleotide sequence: TGTGCCAGCAGCCTAAAAGCGGGACTAGTAGGCGAGCAGTACTTC.